Below, 20 T cell receptor beta chains from the same sample are listed, as sequenced in a study of control samples from healthy donors and cancer patients. Profiled with immunoSEQ multiplex PCR; TCRdb holds only in-frame clones, not every one. The table has under 150,000 clones, 93% seen once. Sample: blood. Receptors were obtained from a man aged 25-45 years in good health.

This chain joins TRBV28 and TRBJ1-2; D possibly corresponds to TRBD1 (5 bases). Germline V gives CDR1 MDHEN, CDR2 SYDVKM. The CDR3 totals 13 residues. V was cut by 2 bases and J by 6 bases, with 10 bases left in between. The CDR3 here is CASSLAGPDGYTF. CDR3 DNA sequence: TGTGCCAGCAGTTTAGCAGGGCCGGATGGCTACACCTTC.

This chain connects TRBV27 to TRBJ2-5, with 7 bases fitting TRBD2. There are 14 residues in the CDR3. Per the germline V gene, CDR1 is MNHEY and CDR2 is SMNVEV (reference sequence). V was pared by 2 bases and J by 4 bases, with 4 bases of the junction left unmatched. CDR3 sequence: CASSLRGGRETQYF. CDR3 DNA: TGTGCCAGCAGTTTACGGGGCGGGAGAGAGACCCAGTACTTC.

This sequence joins TRBV7-9 and TRBJ2-1; TRBD2 matches 9 bases. The germline V gene has CDR1 SEHNR and CDR2 FQNEAQ (reference sequence). Trimming removed 6 bases from V and 0 bases from J; junction bases left unmatched: 9. CDR3 length: 17 residues. The CDR3 loop reads CASSSPAGGSSYNEQFF. Here the CDR3 DNA reads TGTGCCAGCAGTTCCCCCGCGGGGGGGAGCTCCTACAATGAGCAGTTCTTC. The whole variable domain, filled in from reference TRBV7-9 and TRBJ2-1, reads DTGVSQNPRHKITKRGQNVTFRCDPISEHNRLYWYRQTLGQGPEFLTYFQNEAQLEKSRLLSDRFSAERPKGSFSTLEIQRTEQGDSAMYLCASSSPAGGSSYNEQFFGPGTRLTVL.

V is TRBV10-2 and J is TRBJ2-5; D remains unclear. The CDR3 is 12 residues long. Germline V gene data show CDR1 as WSHSY and CDR2 as SAAADI. The V and J ends lost 4 bases and 1 base respectively, with 4 bases between them. The CDR3 spells CASSGSQETQYF. Written as DNA, the CDR3 is TGCGCCAGCAGTGGTAGCCAAGAGACCCAGTACTTC.

CDR3 loop: CASSQDGVKTSNSVNEQFF. CDR3 coding DNA: TGCGCCAGCAGCCAAGACGGAGTTAAGACGAGCAACTCTGTAAACGAGCAGTTCTTC. The chain couples TRBV4-1 to TRBJ2-1; D is ambiguous. The V end lost 0 bases, the J end lost 10 bases, and 28 bases lay between the germline ends. Per germline, CDR1 MGHRA and CDR2 YSYEKL. CDR3 length: 19 residues.

This chain links TRBV15 with TRBJ1-5; 8 nucleotides match TRBD1. Per the germline V gene, CDR1 is LNHNV and CDR2 is YYDKDF (reference sequence). V shed 1 base, J shed 7 bases, and the junction held 9 bases outside the gene matches. This CDR3 is built from 16 residues. In DNA form, the CDR3 reads TGTGCCACCAGCAGAGCCCCGACAGGGGCCCACCAGCCCCAGCATTTT. It translates to CATSRAPTGAHQPQHF. The full variable domain, with the rest looked up from reference TRBV15 and TRBJ1-5, is DAMVIQNPRYQVTQFGKPVTLSCSQTLNHNVMYWYQQKSSQAPKLLFHYYDKDFNNEADTPDNFQSRRPNTSFCFLDIRSPGLGDTAMYLCATSRAPTGAHQPQHFGDGTRLSIL.

The genes are TRBV5-4 and TRBJ2-2; D remains ambiguous. The CDR3 consists of 15 residues. The V and J ends lost 1 base and 1 base respectively, with 8 bases between them. Germline values: CDR1 SGHNT, CDR2 YYREEE (reference sequence). The CDR3 loop reads CASSLSTLNTGELFF. CDR3 coding DNA: TGTGCCAGCAGCTTGTCCACGCTGAACACCGGGGAGCTGTTTTTT.

The V and J genes are TRBV7-3 and TRBJ2-3, with D perhaps TRBD1 or TRBD2 (5 bases each). The V end was cut by 3 bases, the J end by 0 bases, with 13 bases between. Germline V gives CDR1 SGHTA, CDR2 FQGTGA. There are 16 residues in the CDR3. The CDR3 region is CASSFDRDQSTDTQYF. The CDR3 DNA is TGTGCCAGCAGCTTCGACCGGGACCAGAGCACAGATACGCAGTATTTT.

V is TRBV5-6 and J is TRBJ1-2; D is uncertain. This CDR3 spans 14 amino acids. In germline, CDR1 is SGHDT, CDR2 YYEEEE. Trimming left V 1 base short and J 4 bases short, with 11 bases between. CDR3 loop: CASSLRGRFYGYTF. CDR3 in DNA: TGTGCCAGCAGCTTGCGGGGTCGGTTCTATGGCTACACCTTC. The full variable domain, completed using reference TRBV5-6 and TRBJ1-2, is DAGVTQSPTHLIKTRGQQVTLRCSPKSGHDTVSWYQQALGQGPQFIFQYYEEEERQRGNFPDRFSGHQFPNYSSELNVNALLLGDSALYLCASSLRGRFYGYTFGSGTRLTVV.

This clone was recorded a few times. The rearrangement uses TRBV16 and TRBJ1-5; 7 bases line up with TRBD1. Germline CDR1 KGHSY, CDR2 FQNENV. After removal of 6 bases from V and 7 bases from J, the junction contained 12 bases not matched to a gene. The CDR3 loop spans 15 amino acids. The CDR3 sequence is CASRRDRSGGQPQHF. The CDR3 bases are TGTGCCAGCAGACGCGATAGGTCAGGGGGACAGCCCCAGCATTTT. The entire variable domain, with the rest obtained from reference TRBV16 and TRBJ1-5, is as follows: GEEVAQTPKHLVRGEGQKAKLYCAPIKGHSYVFWYQQVLKNEFKFLISFQNENVFDETGMPKERFSAKCLPNSPCSLEIQATKLEDSAVYFCASRRDRSGGQPQHFGDGTRLSIL.

The chain has TRBV19 and TRBJ1-2; D might be TRBD1 (5 bases). Trimming left V 7 bases short and J 4 bases short, with 16 bases between. Germline V gene lookup returns CDR1 LNHDA and CDR2 SQIVND (reference sequence). This CDR3 comprises 14 residues. The CDR3 sequence is CASTIDSDTYGYTF. Written as DNA, the CDR3 is TGTGCCAGTACCATCGATTCGGACACCTATGGCTACACCTTC.

The chain employs TRBV7-2 and TRBJ1-3; D not resolved. Germline CDR1 and CDR2: SGHTA and FQGNSA. V was pared by 6 bases and J by 4 bases, with 7 bases between. This CDR3 contains 12 residues. CDR3 loop: CASRTVGNTIYF. The CDR3 DNA reads as TGTGCCAGCAGAACAGTGGGAAACACCATATATTTT.

The rearrangement joins TRBV6-5 to TRBJ2-7; 9 bases fit TRBD1. CDR1 and CDR2 (germline): MNHEY, SVGAGI. The CDR3 is made up of 13 amino acids. The V gene end was trimmed by 6 bases and the J gene end by 6 bases; junction bases not matched to a gene: 6. In DNA form, the CDR3 reads TGTGCCAGCAGCGTGGGACAGGGTGGCGAGCAGTACGTC. It codes for CASSVGQGGEQYV.

The chain employs TRBV6-5 and TRBJ1-3; D is perhaps TRBD1 (5 bases). The germline CDR1 and CDR2 sequences are MNHEY and SVGAGI. V was clipped by 7 bases and J by 3 bases, with 13 bases between them. The CDR3 is 14 amino acids. In DNA form, the CDR3 reads TGTGCCAGCACCGAGGGGACTGATGGAAACACCATATATTTT. Protein sequence: CASTEGTDGNTIYF.

The genes are TRBV5-1 and TRBJ1-1, with D possibly being TRBD1 (5 bases). Trimming removed 5 bases at V and 3 bases at J, with 14 bases between. The germline V gene has CDR1 SGHRS and CDR2 YFSETQ. The CDR3 contains 14 residues. CDR3 in DNA: TGCGCCAGCAGTACTGTGGGAGGGGACACTGAAGCTTTCTTT. It is translated as CASSTVGGDTEAFF.

In this sample, this clone turned up once. The gene calls are TRBV14 and TRBJ2-7; 8 nucleotides match TRBD2. The germline V gene has CDR1 SGHDN and CDR2 FVKESK. The CDR3 sequence is 18 residues long. V was pared by 1 base and J by 0 bases, with 11 bases of the junction left unmatched. The CDR3 DNA sequence: TGTGCCAGCAGCCAAGCAGGGTGGAAGCGGGGGAACTCCTACGAGCAGTACTTC. It codes for CASSQAGWKRGNSYEQYF.

Notes on this clone: Other DNA variants within this sample encode the same CDR3. This chain uses TRBV2 with TRBJ2-6; D is possibly TRBD2 (7 bases). The CDR3 covers 17 residues. Germline CDR1 reads SNHLY; CDR2 reads FYNNEI. The V and J ends lost 2 bases and 2 bases respectively, with 13 bases between them. The DNA of the CDR3 is TGTGCCAGCAGTGAAAGGGGGGGGCTGGCTGGGGCCAACGTCCTGACTTTC. This encodes CASSERGGLAGANVLTF. Full variable domain (rest looked up from reference TRBV2 and TRBJ2-6): EPEVTQTPSHQVTQMGQEVILRCVPISNHLYFYWYRQILGQKVEFLVSFYNNEISEKSEIFDDQFSVERPDGSNFTLKIRSTKLEDSAMYFCASSERGGLAGANVLTFGAGSRLTVL.

This clone was found once. This chain links TRBV5-6 with TRBJ2-3; the D gene is possibly TRBD1 (7 bases). The CDR3 extends over 15 amino acids. CDR1 SGHDT and CDR2 YYEEEE come from the germline V gene. The germline V and J ends were trimmed by 1 base and 3 bases, with 12 bases remaining between them. The CDR3 reads CASSLKEGATDTQYF. DNA for the CDR3: TGTGCCAGCAGCTTGAAGGAGGGGGCAACAGATACGCAGTATTTT.

The chain combines TRBV18 with TRBJ1-2, with D possibly being TRBD1 (5 bases). This CDR3 has 14 amino acids. In germline, CDR1 is KGHSH, CDR2 LQKENI. With 4 bases removed from V and 4 bases from J, the gap between germline ends came to 13 bases. The CDR3 loop reads CASSQTGAVYGYTF. The CDR3 nucleotides read TGTGCCAGCTCACAAACCGGGGCCGTCTATGGCTACACCTTC.

The V call is TRBV24-1, the J call TRBJ2-7; maybe TRBD1 (5 bases). V dropped 5 bases and J dropped 5 bases, with 12 bases sitting between them. Per germline, CDR1 KGHDR and CDR2 SFDVKD. The CDR3 contains 13 residues. The CDR3 protein is CATSVRGSDEQYF. DNA of the CDR3: TGTGCCACCAGTGTAAGGGGCTCTGACGAGCAGTACTTC.